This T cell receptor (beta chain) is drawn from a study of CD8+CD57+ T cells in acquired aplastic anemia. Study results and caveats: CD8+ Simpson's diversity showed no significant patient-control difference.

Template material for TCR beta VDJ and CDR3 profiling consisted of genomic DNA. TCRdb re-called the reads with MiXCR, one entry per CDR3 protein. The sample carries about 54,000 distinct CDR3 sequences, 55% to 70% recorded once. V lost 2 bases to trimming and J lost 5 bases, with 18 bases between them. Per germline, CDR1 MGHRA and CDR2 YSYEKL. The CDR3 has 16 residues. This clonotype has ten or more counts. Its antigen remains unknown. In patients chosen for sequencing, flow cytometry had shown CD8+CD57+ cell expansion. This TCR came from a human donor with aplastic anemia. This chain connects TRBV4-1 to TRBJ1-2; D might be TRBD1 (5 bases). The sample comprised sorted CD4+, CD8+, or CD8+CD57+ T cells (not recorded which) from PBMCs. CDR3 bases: TGCGCCAGCAGCCAATCTCCGGGACTGAACTCGTATGGCTACACCTTC. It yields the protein CASSQSPGLNSYGYTF.